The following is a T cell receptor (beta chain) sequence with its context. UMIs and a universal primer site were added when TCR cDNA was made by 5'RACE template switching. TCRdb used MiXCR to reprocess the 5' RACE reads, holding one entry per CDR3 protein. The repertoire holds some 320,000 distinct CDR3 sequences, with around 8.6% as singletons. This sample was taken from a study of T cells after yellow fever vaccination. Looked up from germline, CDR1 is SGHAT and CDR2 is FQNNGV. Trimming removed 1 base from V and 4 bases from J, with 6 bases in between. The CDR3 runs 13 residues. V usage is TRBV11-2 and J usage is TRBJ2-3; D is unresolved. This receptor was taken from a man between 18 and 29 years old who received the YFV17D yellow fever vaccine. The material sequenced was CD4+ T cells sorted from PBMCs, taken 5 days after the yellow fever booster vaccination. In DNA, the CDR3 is TGTGCCAGCAGCTTAGCCCCCCCAGATACGCAGTATTTT. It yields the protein CASSLAPPDTQYF.